The sequence of this T cell receptor (beta chain) was determined in a study of cytomegalovirus exposure and HLA in healthy donors. Whole-study findings and limits: The CMV antigen specificity of a few CMV-associated chains was confirmed through in vitro analysis. In an earlier analysis, in several hundred donors, most V segments appeared productive either ~90% or ~30% of the time.

As for this clone: The antigen remains unidentified.

As for the donors, each was a healthy bone marrow donor. PCR primers comprised 60 Vbeta and 13 Jbeta primers. Under the authors' procedure: Roughly 11 million of the roughly 80 million unique TCR beta chains counted in a later analysis were shared. Measured with immunoSEQ multiplex PCR; TCRdb has only the in-frame clones, and not every one. V, J and clone size are those of that table, while D and trimming were read from the DNA. This table holds roughly 150,000 clones, roughly 70% found once. Between the trimmed V and J ends, which lost 1 base and 8 bases, there was a span of 19 bases. Germline V gives CDR1 MNHNS, CDR2 SASEGT. The CDR3 has 16 residues.

The chain couples TRBV6-1 to TRBJ2-3; maybe TRBD2 (7 bases). The sample consisted of PBMCs. The clonotype originates from a young woman in good health and CMV-seropositive. DNA of the CDR3: TGTGCCAGCAGTGAAGGCTGGAGGGGGGGGACGGCTACGCAGTATTTT. It specifies CASSEGWRGGTATQYF.